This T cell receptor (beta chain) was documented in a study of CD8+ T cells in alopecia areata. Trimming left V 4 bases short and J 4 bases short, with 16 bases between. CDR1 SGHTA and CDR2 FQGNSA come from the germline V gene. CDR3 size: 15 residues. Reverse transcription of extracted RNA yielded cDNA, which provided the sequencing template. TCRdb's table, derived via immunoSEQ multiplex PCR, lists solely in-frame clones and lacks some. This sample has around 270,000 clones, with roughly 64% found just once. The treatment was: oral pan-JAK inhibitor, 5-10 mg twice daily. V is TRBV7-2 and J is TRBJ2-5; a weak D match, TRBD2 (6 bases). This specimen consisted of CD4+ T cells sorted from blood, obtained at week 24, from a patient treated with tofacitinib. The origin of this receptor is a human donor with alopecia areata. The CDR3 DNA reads TGTGCCAGCAGCTCCCCCCTGGAGGGGCCAGAGACCCAGTACTTC. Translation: CASSSPLEGPETQYF.